The 7 T cell receptor beta chains below all came from one sample that was sequenced in a study of beta chain features in type 1 diabetes. Their antigens are not known. What was sequenced were expressed TCRB transcripts, since all of the isolated RNA had been reverse transcribed. The table came from immunoSEQ multiplex PCR; TCRdb's copy has only in-frame clones and leaves some out. The sample yields 150,000 to 200,000 clones, almost 65% seen once. General study findings and limits: There was a moderate but significant shortening of TCRB CDR3s in all four CD4+ subsets of Type 1 diabetes patients.

The specimen sequenced was naive CD4+ T cells from blood. The receptors were gathered from a young man with type 1 diabetes.

The rearrangement uses TRBV29-1 and TRBJ1-2, with D tentatively TRBD1 (6 bases). V gave up 7 bases and J gave up 0 bases, with 12 bases separating them. Germline CDR1 and CDR2: SQVTM and ANQGSEA. The CDR3 has 13 amino acids. For the CDR3, the DNA is TGCAGCGCTACAGGGTCAGCTAACTATGGCTACACCTTC. It encodes CSATGSANYGYTF.

The V call is TRBV7-9, the J call TRBJ2-5, with TRBD1 matching over 10 bases. Trimming cost V 6 bases and J 9 bases; bases outside gene matches: 4. Looked up from germline, CDR1 is SEHNR and CDR2 is FQNEAQ (reference sequence). CDR3 size: 12 residues. The CDR3 DNA reads as TGTGCCAGCAGTTCCGGGACAGGGGCCCAGTACTTC. The encoded protein is CASSSGTGAQYF.

This chain connects TRBV30 to TRBJ2-5; D uncertain. The J call may be wrong; the DNA end is better matched by TRBJ2-7. Per the germline V gene, CDR1 is GTSNPN and CDR2 is SVGIG (reference sequence). This CDR3 is built from 12 residues. The DNA for the CDR3 is TGTGCCTGGAGACCCATATCCGACGAGCAGTACTTC. It specifies CAWRPISDEQYF.

This chain links TRBV28 with TRBJ2-5, with D hard to call. Trimming pared 5 bases from V and 4 bases from J, leaving 5 bases between. This CDR3 comprises 11 residues. Germline V gene sequence: CDR1 MDHEN, CDR2 SYDVKM. CDR3 coding DNA: TGTGCCAGCAGTACTCCAGAGACCCAGTACTTC. Amino acids: CASSTPETQYF.

CDR3 sequence reads: CSVEVGGASDTGELFF. As DNA, the CDR3 is TGCAGCGTTGAAGTCGGGGGGGCGAGCGACACCGGGGAGCTGTTTTTT. The chain recombines TRBV29-1 with TRBJ2-2, with 8 bases lining up with TRBD2. The junction had 7 bases not matched to a gene; V was cut back by 1 base and J by 3 bases. The CDR3 has 16 residues. The germline V gene has CDR1 SQVTM and CDR2 ANQGSEA.

This clone was picked up one time. V gene TRBV7-2 combines with J gene TRBJ2-3, with 14 positions matching TRBD2. V lost 5 bases and J lost 1; bases outside the gene matches: 5. The CDR3 extends over 17 amino acids. The germline CDR1 and CDR2 sequences are SGHTA and FQGNSA. This CDR3 reads CASSLGLAGGGTDTQYF. The CDR3, as DNA: TGTGCCAGCAGCCTCGGACTAGCGGGGGGCGGCACAGATACGCAGTATTTT.

V and J are TRBV10-3 and TRBJ1-1; D is perhaps TRBD1 (5 bases). The germline V gene has CDR1 ENHRY and CDR2 SYGVKD. V lost 3 bases, J lost 6 bases, and 14 bases lay in between. The CDR3 is 14 amino acids. The CDR3 region is CAISDREQGPEAFF. The CDR3 DNA follows: TGTGCCATCAGTGACAGGGAACAAGGGCCTGAAGCTTTCTTT.